Detailed here is one T cell receptor beta chain. These data originate in a study of OX40 agonist ivuxolimab in advanced cancers. The V end was cut by 1 base, the J end by 7 bases, with 14 bases between. Per the germline V gene, CDR1 is SGHVS and CDR2 is FQNEAQ. This CDR3 region has 15 residues. Repertoires were generated with immunoSEQ multiplex PCR, while TCRdb's copy carries only in-frame clones and drops some. The sample contains around 77,000 clones, approximately 94% of which appear only once. The sequences come from CD4+ or CD8+ T cells sorted from blood, collected in a trial of the OX40 agonist ivuxolimab. The chain couples TRBV7-8 to TRBJ1-5, with a tentative D call TRBD1 (6 bases). The clonotype originates from an adult with an advanced solid tumor such as melanoma, head and neck, liver or kidney cancer. The CDR3 region has the DNA TGTGCCAGCAGCTTAGGTGCGGGGGCAGGACAGCCCCAGCATTTT. The encoded protein is CASSLGAGAGQPQHF.